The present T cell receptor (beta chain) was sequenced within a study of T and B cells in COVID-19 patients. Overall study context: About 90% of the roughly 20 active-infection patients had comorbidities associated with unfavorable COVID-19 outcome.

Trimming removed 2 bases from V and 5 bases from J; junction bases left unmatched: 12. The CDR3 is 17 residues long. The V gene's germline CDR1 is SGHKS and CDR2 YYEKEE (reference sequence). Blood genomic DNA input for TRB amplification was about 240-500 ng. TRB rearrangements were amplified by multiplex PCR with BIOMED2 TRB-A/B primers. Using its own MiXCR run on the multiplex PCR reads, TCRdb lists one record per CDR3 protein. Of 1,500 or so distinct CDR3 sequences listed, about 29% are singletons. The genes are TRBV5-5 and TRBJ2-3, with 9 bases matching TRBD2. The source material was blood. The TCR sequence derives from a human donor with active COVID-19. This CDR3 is CASSLEVGGRARDTQYF. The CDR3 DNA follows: TGTGCCAGCAGCTTAGAAGTCGGCGGGAGGGCCAGAGATACGCAGTATTTT.